Listed below are T cell receptor beta chains from one sample, sequenced in a study of blood T cell repertoires in COVID-19. Libraries were prepared by immunoSEQ multiplex PCR; TCRdb keeps only in-frame clonotypes and omits some of them. The sample holds some 62,000 clones, 70% to 85% seen once. Specimen: peripheral blood. The source is a man aged 60-69 years with acute or convalescent COVID-19. CDR3s include the opening cysteine and the closing phenylalanine or tryptophan. A D gene is named only where the DNA matches it firmly.

j_call | v_call | d_call | cdr3_aa
TRBJ2-2 | TRBV6-5 | . | CASSPQTANTGELFF
TRBJ1-5 | TRBV7-2 | . | CASSPSGVGNQPQHF
TRBJ2-7 | TRBV19 | TRBD1 | CASSILPGGLYEQYF
TRBJ1-2 | TRBV19 | TRBD1 | CASSGRGVLGYTF
TRBJ2-2 | TRBV3-1/TRBV3-2 | . | CASSQPFTGELFF
TRBJ1-4 | TRBV4-1 | TRBD1 | CASSEGQENEKLFF
TRBJ1-1 | TRBV2 | . | CAAGKGTEAFF
TRBJ2-2 | TRBV5-1 | . | CASSPSAVWIGELFF
TRBJ2-6 | TRBV12-2 | . | CASRLVRDRDSGANVLTF
TRBJ2-7 | TRBV4-2 | TRBD1 | CASSQGGTGYEQYF
TRBJ2-7 | TRBV6-5 | TRBD1 | CASSRGQGRSYEQYF
TRBJ1-6 | TRBV30 | TRBD1 | CAWGQGEWGSPLHF
TRBJ2-3 | TRBV19 | TRBD2 | CATQGLAVATDTQYF
TRBJ2-7 | TRBV24-1 | . | CATSDPGHEQYF
TRBJ2-2 | TRBV27 | TRBD1 | CASSLGQGVPGELFF
TRBJ2-1 | TRBV7-9 | TRBD2 | CASSLALAGVNEQFF
TRBJ2-3 | TRBV28 | . | CASSFLAASTDTQYF
TRBJ2-3 | TRBV28 | . | CASRTGSTDTQYF
TRBJ2-1 | TRBV3-1/TRBV3-2 | . | CASSQELNSYNEQFF
TRBJ2-5 | TRBV18 | . | CASSPPGTRQYF
TRBJ2-3 | TRBV10-3 | TRBD2 | CAISGWGRVEDTQYF
TRBJ1-1 | TRBV6-2/TRBV6-3 | TRBD1 | CASSYSGTGDTEAFF